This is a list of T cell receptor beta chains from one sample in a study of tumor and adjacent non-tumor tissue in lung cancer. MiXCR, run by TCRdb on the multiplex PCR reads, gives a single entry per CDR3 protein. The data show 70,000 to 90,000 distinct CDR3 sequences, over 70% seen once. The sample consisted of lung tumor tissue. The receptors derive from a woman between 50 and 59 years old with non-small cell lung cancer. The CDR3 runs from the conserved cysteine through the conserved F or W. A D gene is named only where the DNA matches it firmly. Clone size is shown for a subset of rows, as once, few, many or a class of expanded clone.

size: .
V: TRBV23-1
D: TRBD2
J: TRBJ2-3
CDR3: CASSPCGSVKDTQYF
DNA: TGCGCCAGCTCCCCCTGCGGGAGCGTGAAAGATACGCAGTATTTT

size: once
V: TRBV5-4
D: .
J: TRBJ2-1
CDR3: CASSLGTDSNEQFF
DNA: TGTGCCAGCAGCTTGGGGACCGACTCCAATGAGCAGTTCTTT

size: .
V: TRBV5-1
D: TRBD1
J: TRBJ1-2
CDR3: CTSSLDSGGNGYTF
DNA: TGCACCAGCAGCTTGGATTCAGGGGGAAATGGCTACACCTTC

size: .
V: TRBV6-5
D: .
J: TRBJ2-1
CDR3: CASSYSRGHERYF
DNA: TGTGCCAGCAGTTACTCGAGGGGCCATGAGCGGTACTTC

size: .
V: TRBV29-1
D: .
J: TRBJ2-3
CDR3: CSVDTGLSTDTQYF
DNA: TGCAGCGTCGACACGGGGTTGAGCACAGACACGCAGTATTTT

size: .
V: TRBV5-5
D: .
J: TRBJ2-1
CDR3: CASSLSGAGNEQFF
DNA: TGTGCTAGCAGTTTGAGCGGAGCAGGCAATGAGCAGTTCTTC

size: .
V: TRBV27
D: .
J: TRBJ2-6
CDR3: CASSLAGANVLTF
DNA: TGTGCCAGCAGTTTAGCTGGGGCCAACGTCCTGACTTTC

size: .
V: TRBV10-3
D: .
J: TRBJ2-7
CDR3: CAISPDRSTNEQYF
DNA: TGTGCCATCAGTCCGGACAGATCTACCAACGAGCAGTACTTC

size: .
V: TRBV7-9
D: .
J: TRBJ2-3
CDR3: CASSPRSPDTQFF
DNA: TGTGCCAGCAGCCCGAGGAGCCCAGATACGCAGTTTTTT

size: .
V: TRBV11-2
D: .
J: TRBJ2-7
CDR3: CTSSPQRLYEQYF
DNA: TGTACCAGCAGCCCTCAGAGATTGTATGAGCAGTACTTC

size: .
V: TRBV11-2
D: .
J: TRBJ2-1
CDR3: CASSLDPLAGLFF
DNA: TGTGCCAGCAGCTTAGATCCGCTAGCAGGTCTGTTCTTC

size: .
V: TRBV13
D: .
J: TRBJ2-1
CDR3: CASSSGVYSYNEQFF
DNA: TGTGCCAGCAGCTCAGGAGTCTACTCCTACAATGAGCAGTTCTTC

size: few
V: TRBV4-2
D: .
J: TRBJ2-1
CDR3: CASSQGGSRDYNEQFF
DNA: TGCGCCAGCAGCCAAGGGGGTAGCAGAGATTACAATGAGCAATTCTTC

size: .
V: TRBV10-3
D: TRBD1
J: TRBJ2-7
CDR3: CAIETGLTYKQYF
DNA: TGTGCCATCGAGACAGGGTTAACCTACAAGCAGTACTTC

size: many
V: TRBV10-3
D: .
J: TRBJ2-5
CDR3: CAISEYTAETQYF
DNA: TGTGCCATCAGTGAGTACACAGCAGAGACCCAGTACTTC

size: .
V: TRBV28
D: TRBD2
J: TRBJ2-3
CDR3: CASNPGIAGLGRTQYF
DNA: TGTGCCAGCAATCCAGGGATAGCGGGATTGGGGCGTACGCAGTATTTT

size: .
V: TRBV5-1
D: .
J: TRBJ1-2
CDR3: CASSPANTAGYTF
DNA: TGCGCCAGCAGCCCGGCTAATACCGCTGGCTACACCTTC

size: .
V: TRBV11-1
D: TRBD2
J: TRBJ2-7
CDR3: CASSPGTGGSFLDKQYF
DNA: TGTGCCAGCAGCCCGGGGACTGGCGGGAGTTTTTTAGACAAGCAGTACTTC

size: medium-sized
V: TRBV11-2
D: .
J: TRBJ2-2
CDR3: CASSFENTGELFF
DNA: TGTGCCAGCAGCTTCGAGAACACCGGGGAGCTGTTTTTT

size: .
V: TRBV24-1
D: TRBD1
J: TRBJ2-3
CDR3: CATRDFRDSTDTQYF
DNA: TGTGCCACCAGAGATTTCCGGGACAGTACAGATACGCAGTATTTT

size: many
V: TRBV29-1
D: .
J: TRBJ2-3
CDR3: CSAPWGDTQYF
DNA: TGCAGCGCCCCCTGGGGAGATACGCAGTATTTT

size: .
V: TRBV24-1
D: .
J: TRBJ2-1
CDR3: CATSDPYYTDCGNEQFF
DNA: TGTGCCACCAGTGATCCTTACTACACGGACTGTGGTAATGAGCAGTTCTTC

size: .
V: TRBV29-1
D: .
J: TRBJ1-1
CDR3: CIVDKGRTEAFF
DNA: TGCATCGTTGATAAGGGACGCACTGAAGCTTTCTTT